The entry below gives a single T cell receptor (beta chain) sequence along with its context. The target antigen is unknown. Other nucleotide sequences in the sample specify the same CDR3. TCRdb keeps only in-frame clones here, not all; method: immunoSEQ multiplex PCR. The table lists roughly 60,000 clones, about 72% of them singletons, with roughly 3.1% in the top ten. The sample belongs to a study of radiotherapy plus CTLA-4 blockade in lung cancer. Whole-study context: Disease control was achieved by around 33% of patients, and objective responses by 18%.

V dropped 5 bases and J dropped 2; count of bases not matched to a gene: 1. The CDR3 extends over 12 amino acids. Germline CDR1 GTSNPN, CDR2 SVGIG (reference sequence). General study results and limits: Blood-borne expansion of tumor-derived TCR clones followed radiotherapy plus ipilimumab.

This material consisted of peripheral blood, taken from a patient treated with radiotherapy plus ipilimumab. The sequence was collected from a human donor with non-small cell lung cancer who had a complete response to radiotherapy plus ipilimumab. The V and J genes are TRBV30 and TRBJ1-2, with 8 bases identical to TRBD1. The CDR3 is CAWDRGNYGYTF. The CDR3 DNA sequence: TGTGCCTGGGACAGGGGAAACTATGGCTACACCTTC.